These T cell receptor beta chains were read from a single sample in a study of OX40 agonist ivuxolimab in advanced cancers. Profiled with immunoSEQ multiplex PCR; TCRdb holds only in-frame clones, not every one. The data show about 40,000 clones, more than 70% seen once. The material was CD4+ or CD8+ T cells sorted from blood, obtained in a trial of the OX40 agonist ivuxolimab. These receptors were collected from an adult with an advanced solid tumor such as melanoma, head and neck, liver or kidney cancer. CDR3s include the opening cysteine and the closing phenylalanine or tryptophan. A D gene is named only where the DNA matches it firmly.

v_gene	j_gene	d_gene	CDR3aa	CDR3nt
TRBV25-1	TRBJ1-3	NA	CASSDIGPGNTIYF	TGTGCCAGCAGTGACATTGGTCCCGGAAACACCATATATTTT
TRBV11-2	TRBJ2-1	NA	CASSFPGAGDNEQFF	TGTGCCAGCAGCTTTCCGGGGGCGGGGGACAATGAGCAGTTCTTC
TRBV19	TRBJ2-1	NA	CASSPLSGGEQFF	TGTGCCAGTAGTCCCCTTTCCGGCGGTGAGCAGTTCTTC
TRBV27	TRBJ1-5	NA	CASSLSTGRPQHF	TGTGCCAGCAGTTTATCGACCGGCCGGCCCCAGCATTTT
TRBV9	TRBJ2-1	TRBD2	CASSNSPGGSEQFF	TGTGCCAGCAGTAACTCCCCGGGGGGTAGCGAGCAGTTCTTC
TRBV12-5	TRBJ2-3	TRBD2	CASGLAGGVDTQYF	TGTGCTAGTGGCCTAGCGGGAGGGGTAGATACGCAGTATTTT
TRBV6-1	TRBJ1-2	NA	CASSELGSQGFNYGYTF	TGTGCCAGCAGTGAACTGGGATCCCAGGGATTTAACTATGGCTACACCTTC
TRBV15	TRBJ1-1	TRBD1	CATSNRGNTEAFF	TGTGCCACCAGCAACAGGGGGAACACTGAAGCTTTCTTT
TRBV4-1	TRBJ2-1	NA	CASSRGYNRVSSYNEQFF	TGCGCCAGCAGCCGAGGTTACAACAGGGTTAGCTCCTACAATGAGCAGTTCTTC
TRBV13	TRBJ1-1	NA	CASRHGGPNTEAFF	TGTGCCAGCAGGCACGGGGGACCTAACACTGAAGCTTTCTTT
TRBV29-1	TRBJ1-2	NA	CSALRGDYGYTF	TGCAGCGCCCTGAGGGGGGACTATGGCTACACCTTC
TRBV5-6	TRBJ1-2	NA	CASSSRGYGYTF	TGTGCCAGCAGCTCCCGGGGCTATGGCTACACCTTC
TRBV29-1	TRBJ2-7	NA	CSVEQAQGGQYEQYF	TGCAGCGTTGAACAAGCGCAGGGGGGACAGTACGAGCAGTACTTC
TRBV9	TRBJ1-1	NA	CASSLGGGNTEAFF	TGTGCCAGCAGTTTGGGAGGAGGGAACACTGAAGCTTTCTTT
TRBV13	TRBJ2-5	TRBD2	CASSPAGDQETQYF	TGTGCCAGCAGCCCAGCGGGGGACCAAGAGACCCAGTACTTC